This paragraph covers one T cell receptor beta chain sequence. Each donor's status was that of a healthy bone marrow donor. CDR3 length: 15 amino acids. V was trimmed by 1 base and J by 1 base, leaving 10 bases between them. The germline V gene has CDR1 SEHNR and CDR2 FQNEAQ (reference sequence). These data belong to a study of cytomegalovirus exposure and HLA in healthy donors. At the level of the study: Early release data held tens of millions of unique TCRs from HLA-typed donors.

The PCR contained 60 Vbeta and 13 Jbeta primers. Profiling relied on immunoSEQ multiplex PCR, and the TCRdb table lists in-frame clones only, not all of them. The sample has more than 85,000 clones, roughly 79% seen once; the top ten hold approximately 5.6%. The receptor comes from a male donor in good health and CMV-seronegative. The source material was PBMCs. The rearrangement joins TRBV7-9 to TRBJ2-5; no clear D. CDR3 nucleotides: TGTGCCAGCAGCTTAGTTGGCAGACTCCAAGAGACCCAGTACTTC. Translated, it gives CASSLVGRLQETQYF. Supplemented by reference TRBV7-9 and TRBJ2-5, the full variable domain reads DTGVSQNPRHKITKRGQNVTFRCDPISEHNRLYWYRQTLGQGPEFLTYFQNEAQLEKSRLLSDRFSAERPKGSFSTLEIQRTEQGDSAMYLCASSLVGRLQETQYFGPGTRLLVL.